The source of this T cell receptor (beta chain) is a study of T cells of healthy individuals. Each CDR3 protein is one row after TCRdb ran MiXCR on the 5' RACE reads. Of 95,000 to 100,000 distinct CDR3 sequences in the sample, about 16% were seen once. CDR1 SEHNR and CDR2 FQNEAQ come from the germline V gene (reference sequence). The CDR3 runs to 15 residues. Trimming cost V 5 bases and J 1 base; bases outside gene matches: 4. The receptor was isolated from a human donor in good health. V usage is TRBV7-9 and J usage is TRBJ2-1, with 8 bases that match TRBD1. The CDR3 coding sequence is TGTGCCAGCAGCGAGGACAGGGTTTCCTACAATGAGCAGTTCTTC. Amino acid sequence: CASSEDRVSYNEQFF.